This T cell receptor beta chain was sequenced during a study of OX40 agonist ivuxolimab in advanced cancers. Notes on the research overall: Ivuxolimab was a fully human IgG2 agonistic monoclonal antibody targeting the costimulatory receptor OX40 (CD134). Intravenous ivuxolimab was administered to patients every 2 weeks at six dose levels: 0.01, 0.1, 0.3, 1.5, 3 and 10 mg/kg. Among the 50 to 55 dose-escalation patients, some 20 had hepatocellular carcinoma, 15 or so melanoma, 9 renal cell carcinoma and 9 head and neck cancer. In the dose-escalation cohort, 82.7% of patients were male, and the mean age was around 65 years with a range of roughly 23 to 90. Patients were allowed to have had prior anti-PD-1, anti-PD-L1 or anti-CTLA-4 therapy, and approximately 40% of the dose-escalation patients had previously received checkpoint inhibitors. Three dose-escalation patients achieved partial responses, one with hepatocellular carcinoma and two with cutaneous melanoma. Peripheral TCRbeta sequencing aimed to test whether ivuxolimab altered TCR sequence diversity and caused clonal T-cell expansion. The paper describes the monotherapy dose-escalation part (N of about 50 patients) of the phase I trial of ivuxolimab. What the research found in general, with its limitations: Which antigens the clonally expanded peripheral T cells were specific for was not determined. At doses from 0.1 to 3.0 mg/kg, clonal expansion was seen in both CD4+ and CD8+ blood T cells between baseline and week 6. Low levels of normalized T-cell clonal expansion were also seen in some patients who did not respond. Partial responders in the 0.1-3.0 mg/kg groups had among the lowest normalized peripheral clonal expansion, especially among CD8+ T cells. After ivuxolimab, CD8+ T cells had more expanded clones than CD4+ T cells on average.

Genomic DNA was extracted from sorted cells for sequencing of the TCRbeta CDR3 region. TCRbeta CDR3 regions were sequenced using the immunoSEQ Assay. This immuneACCESS table, as held by TCRdb, lists in-frame sequences with V and J called but not all clones. Of the missing ones, under half trace to an unresolved V gene in checked studies; the others have no known cause. This sample is represented by 45,000 to 50,000 clones; around 85% of them were singletons. 52% of the sample is taken by the ten largest. Patients with autoimmune disease history or receiving systemic immunosuppression were excluded from the trial. Peripheral blood for TCR sequencing was collected from all dose cohorts at baseline, on cycle 4 day 1, and on cycle 7 day 1. Samples came from an open-label, multicenter, first-in-human phase I dose-escalation trial of ivuxolimab. Adults with locally advanced or metastatic head and neck squamous cell, hepatocellular, melanoma or renal cell carcinoma were enrolled in the trial. Before TCR sequencing, CD4+ and CD8+ T cells were separately sorted from peripheral blood.

Cut back by 0 bases and 2 bases, the V and J ends lie 9 bases apart. The CDR3 measures 15 amino acids from cysteine to phenylalanine. Of the read, only the CDR3 DNA is kept; its 45 bases are in frame from base 1. Based on the germline V gene, the CDR1 and CDR2 sequences are SGHRS and YFSETQ. This clone was detected only once. Its antigen target is currently unknown. Base qualities were left out, and no much larger clone turns up one base away. The clonotype was recovered from an adult with an advanced solid tumor such as melanoma, head and neck, liver or kidney cancer. The material was CD4+ or CD8+ T cells sorted from blood, obtained in a trial of the OX40 agonist ivuxolimab. The chain links TRBV5-1 with TRBJ2-1; TRBD1 might be the D gene, on 6 matching bases. The bases are TGCGCCAGCAGCTTGGTCGGGACAACCTACAATGAGCAGTTCTTC. Its amino acids are CASSLVGTTYNEQFF.